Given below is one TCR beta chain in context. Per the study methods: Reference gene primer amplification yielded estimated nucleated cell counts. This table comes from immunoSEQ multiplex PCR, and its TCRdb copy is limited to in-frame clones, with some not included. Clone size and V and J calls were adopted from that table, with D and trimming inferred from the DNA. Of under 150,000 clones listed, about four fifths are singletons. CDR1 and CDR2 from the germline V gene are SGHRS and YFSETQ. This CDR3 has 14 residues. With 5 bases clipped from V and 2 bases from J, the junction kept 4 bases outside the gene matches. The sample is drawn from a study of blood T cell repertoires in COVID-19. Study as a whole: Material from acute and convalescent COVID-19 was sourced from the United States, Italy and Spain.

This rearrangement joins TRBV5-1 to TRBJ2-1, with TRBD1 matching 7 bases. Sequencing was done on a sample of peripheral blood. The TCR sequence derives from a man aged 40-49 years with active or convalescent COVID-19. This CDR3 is CASSLQGPYNEQFF. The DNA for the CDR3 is TGCGCCAGCAGTTTACAGGGGCCCTACAATGAGCAGTTCTTC.